The TCR beta chain under discussion was sequenced for a study of tumor-infiltrating lymphocytes in primary liver carcinoma. Germline V gene data show CDR1 as LGHNA and CDR2 as YSLEER. The CDR3 loop spans 13 amino acids. Trimming left V 0 bases short and J 10 bases short, with 10 bases between. Blood RNA was derived from unsorted whole blood, and germline DNA was extracted too. The investigators made TCR beta cDNA from 500 ng total RNA, using a constant-region primer. Generation of the TCR beta libraries relied on three nested multiplex PCR rounds using slightly modified ARM-PCR. Running nine to ten cycles apiece, the first two PCR rounds relied on TRBV1-TRBV30 forward primers together with a C-beta reverse primer. TCRdb fed the multiplex PCR reads into MiXCR, producing one record per CDR3 protein. Of some 320,000 distinct CDR3 sequences listed, roughly two thirds are singletons. Many counts were recorded for this clonotype.

The TCR comes from a man aged 35 to 55 with primary liver carcinoma and hepatitis B virus infection. The V gene is TRBV4-3, the J gene TRBJ2-1; possibly TRBD2 for D (5 bases). Specimen: peripheral blood. CDR3 in amino acids: CASSQDVGLEQFF. CDR3 DNA: TGCGCCAGCAGCCAAGATGTAGGACTGGAGCAGTTCTTC.